This T cell receptor (beta chain) derives from a study of blood T cell repertoires in COVID-19. Study context: Researchers got acute and convalescent COVID-19 samples from the United States, Italy and Spain. Sample material is recorded as cDNA or gDNA derived from T cells, B-cell-depleted T cells, or PBMCs.

Individuals aged about 18 to 100 years were recruited from some 26 US areas. Cohorts were assigned according to the clinical history that participants reported. The protocol was immunoSEQ multiplex PCR, while the TCRdb copy is restricted to in-frame clones and leaves out a portion. This sample has about 190,000 clones; roughly 86% occur once, and the top ten carry 5% to 7%. The CDR3 totals 14 residues. The ends were cut back, 3 bases at V and 6 bases at J, with 15 bases in the middle. The V gene's germline CDR1 is KGHSH and CDR2 LQKENI. This TCR derives from a man aged 40-55 years with acute COVID-19. The chain carries TRBV18 and TRBJ2-7, with D possibly TRBD2 on 6 matching bases. The material sequenced was PBMCs or T cells enriched from blood (not recorded which). In nucleotides, the CDR3 is TGTGCCAGCTCACCCCCCTCGCAGGGAGGCGAGCAGTACTTC. Translation gives CASSPPSQGGEQYF.